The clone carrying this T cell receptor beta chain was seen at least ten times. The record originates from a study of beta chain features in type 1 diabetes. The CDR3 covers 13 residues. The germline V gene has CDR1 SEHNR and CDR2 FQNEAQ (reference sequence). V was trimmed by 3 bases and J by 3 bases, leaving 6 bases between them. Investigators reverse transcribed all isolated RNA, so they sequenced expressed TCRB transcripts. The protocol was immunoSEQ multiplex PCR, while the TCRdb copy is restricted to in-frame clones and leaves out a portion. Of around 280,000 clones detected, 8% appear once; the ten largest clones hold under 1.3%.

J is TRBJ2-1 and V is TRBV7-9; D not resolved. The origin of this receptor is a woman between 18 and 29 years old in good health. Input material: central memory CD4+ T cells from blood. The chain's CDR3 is CASSLNHYNEQFF. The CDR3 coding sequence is TGTGCCAGCAGCTTGAATCACTACAATGAGCAGTTCTTC. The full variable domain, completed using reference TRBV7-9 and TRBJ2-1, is DTGVSQNPRHKITKRGQNVTFRCDPISEHNRLYWYRQTLGQGPEFLTYFQNEAQLEKSRLLSDRFSAERPKGSFSTLEIQRTEQGDSAMYLCASSLNHYNEQFFGPGTRLTVL.